Described below is a single T cell receptor (beta chain) sequence and its context. Profiling relied on immunoSEQ multiplex PCR, and the TCRdb table lists in-frame clones only, not all of them. The data hold 17,000 or so clones, with around 90% observed a single time. This record comes from a study of OX40 agonist ivuxolimab in advanced cancers. Whole-study context: Clinicians treated patients with ivuxolimab, an agonistic anti-OX40 (CD134) antibody. There were three patients with partial responses, one having hepatocellular carcinoma and two cutaneous melanoma.

V shed 2 bases, J shed 0 bases, and the junction held 0 bases outside the gene matches. Germline values: CDR1 WSHSY, CDR2 SAAADI. The CDR3 is made up of 15 amino acids. V is TRBV10-2 and J is TRBJ2-1, with 8 bases matching TRBD2. This specimen consisted of CD4+ or CD8+ T cells sorted from blood, obtained in a trial of the OX40 agonist ivuxolimab. The source of this sequence is an adult with an advanced solid tumor such as melanoma, head and neck, liver or kidney cancer. CDR3 DNA: TGCGCCAGCAGTGAGAGCGGGAGCTCCTACAATGAGCAGTTCTTC. This gives the protein CASSESGSSYNEQFF.